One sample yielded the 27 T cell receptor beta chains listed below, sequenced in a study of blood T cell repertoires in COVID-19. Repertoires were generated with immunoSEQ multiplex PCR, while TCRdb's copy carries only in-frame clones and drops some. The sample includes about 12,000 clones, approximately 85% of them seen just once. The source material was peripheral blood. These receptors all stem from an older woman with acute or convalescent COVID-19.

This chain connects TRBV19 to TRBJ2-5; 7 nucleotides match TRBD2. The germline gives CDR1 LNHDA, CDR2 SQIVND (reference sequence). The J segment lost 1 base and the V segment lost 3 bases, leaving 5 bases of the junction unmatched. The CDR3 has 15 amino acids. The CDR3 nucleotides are TGTGCCAGTAGTATGACTAGCTTTTCCCAAGAGACCCAGTACTTC. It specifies CASSMTSFSQETQYF.

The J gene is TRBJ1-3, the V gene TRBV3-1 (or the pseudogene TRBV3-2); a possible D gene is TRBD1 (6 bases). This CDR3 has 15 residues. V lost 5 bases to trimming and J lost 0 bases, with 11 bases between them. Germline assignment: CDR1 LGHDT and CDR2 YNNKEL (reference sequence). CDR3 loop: CASSADRISGNTIYF. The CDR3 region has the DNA TGTGCCAGCAGCGCCGACAGGATCTCTGGAAACACCATATATTTT.

The CDR3 here is CASSDLHRGELFF. The CDR3 region has the DNA TGTGCCAGCAGTGACCTTCACAGGGGGGAGCTGTTTTTT. The chain combines TRBV6-4 with TRBJ2-2; D might be TRBD1 (5 bases). Trimming pared 2 bases from V and 8 bases from J, leaving 9 bases between. CDR1 MRHNA and CDR2 SNTAGT come from the germline V gene. The CDR3 length is 13 residues.

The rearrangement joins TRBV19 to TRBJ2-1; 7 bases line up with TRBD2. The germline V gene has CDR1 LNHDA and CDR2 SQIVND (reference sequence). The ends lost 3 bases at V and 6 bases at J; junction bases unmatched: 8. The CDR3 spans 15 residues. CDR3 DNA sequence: TGTGCCAGTAGTATTCGACTAGCTAGGGTCAATGAGCAGTTCTTC. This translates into CASSIRLARVNEQFF.

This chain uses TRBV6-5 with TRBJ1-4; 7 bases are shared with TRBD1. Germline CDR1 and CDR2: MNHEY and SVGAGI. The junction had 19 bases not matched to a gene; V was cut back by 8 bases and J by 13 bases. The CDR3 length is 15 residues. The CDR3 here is CASRQGLGFLSRLFF. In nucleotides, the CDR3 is TGTGCCAGCCGACAGGGCTTGGGTTTTTTATCGCGACTGTTTTTT.

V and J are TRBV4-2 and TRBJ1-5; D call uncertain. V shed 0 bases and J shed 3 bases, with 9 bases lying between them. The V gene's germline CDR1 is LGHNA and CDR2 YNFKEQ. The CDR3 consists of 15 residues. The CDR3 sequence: CASSQDRGNNQPQHF. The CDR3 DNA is TGTGCCAGCAGCCAAGATCGAGGGAACAATCAGCCCCAGCATTTT.

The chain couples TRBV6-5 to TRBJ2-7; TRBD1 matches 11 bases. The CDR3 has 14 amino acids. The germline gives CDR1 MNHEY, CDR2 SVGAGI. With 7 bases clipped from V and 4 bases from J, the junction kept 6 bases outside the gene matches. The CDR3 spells CASNRDRGTYEQYF. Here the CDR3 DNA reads TGTGCCAGCAACCGGGACAGGGGGACTTACGAGCAGTACTTC.

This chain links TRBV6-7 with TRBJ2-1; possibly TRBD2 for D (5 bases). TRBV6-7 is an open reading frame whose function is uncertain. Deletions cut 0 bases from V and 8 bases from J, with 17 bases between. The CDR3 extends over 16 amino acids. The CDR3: CASSYSSLPEEDEQFF. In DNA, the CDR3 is TGTGCCAGCAGTTACTCGTCACTCCCGGAGGAGGATGAGCAGTTCTTC.

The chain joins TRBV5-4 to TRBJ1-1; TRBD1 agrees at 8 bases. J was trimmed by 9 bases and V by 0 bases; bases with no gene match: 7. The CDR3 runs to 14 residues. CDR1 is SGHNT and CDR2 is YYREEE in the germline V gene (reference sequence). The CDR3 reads CASSLGQGANKAFF. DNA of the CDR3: TGTGCCAGCAGCTTGGGGCAGGGGGCGAATAAAGCTTTCTTT.

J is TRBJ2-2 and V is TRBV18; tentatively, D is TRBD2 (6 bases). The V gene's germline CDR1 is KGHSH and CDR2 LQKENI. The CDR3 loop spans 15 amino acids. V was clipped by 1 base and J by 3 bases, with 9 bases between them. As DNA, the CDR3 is TGTGCCAGCTCACCACGGCGGGGCGACACCGGGGAGCTGTTTTTT. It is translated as CASSPRRGDTGELFF.

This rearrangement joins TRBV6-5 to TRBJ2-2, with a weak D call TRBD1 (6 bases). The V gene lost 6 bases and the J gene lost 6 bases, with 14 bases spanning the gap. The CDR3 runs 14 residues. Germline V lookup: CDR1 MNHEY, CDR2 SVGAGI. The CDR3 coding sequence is TGTGCCAGCAGAACAGGGTTGGGAGCCGGGGAGCTGTTTTTT. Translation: CASRTGLGAGELFF.

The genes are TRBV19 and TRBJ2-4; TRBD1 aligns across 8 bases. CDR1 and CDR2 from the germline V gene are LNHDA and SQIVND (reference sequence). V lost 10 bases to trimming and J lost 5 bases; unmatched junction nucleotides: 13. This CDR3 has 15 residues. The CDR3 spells CATYSGAGGQNIQYF. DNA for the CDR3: TGTGCCACCTATTCGGGGGCAGGGGGCCAAAACATTCAGTACTTC.

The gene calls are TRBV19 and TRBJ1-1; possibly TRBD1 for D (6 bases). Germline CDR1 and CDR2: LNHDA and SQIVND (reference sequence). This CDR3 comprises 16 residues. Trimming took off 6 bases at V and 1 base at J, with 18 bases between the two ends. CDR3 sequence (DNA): TGTGCCAGTAGCCTTTGGGAGGGCAGGGGGAACACTGAAGCTTTCTTT. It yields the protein CASSLWEGRGNTEAFF.

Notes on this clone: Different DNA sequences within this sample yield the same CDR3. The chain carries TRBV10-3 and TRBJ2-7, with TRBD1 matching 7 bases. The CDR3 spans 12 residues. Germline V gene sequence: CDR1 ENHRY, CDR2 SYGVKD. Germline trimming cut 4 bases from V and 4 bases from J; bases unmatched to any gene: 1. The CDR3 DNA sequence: TGTGCCATCAGTGGACAGGGTTACGAGCAGTACTTC. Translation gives CAISGQGYEQYF.

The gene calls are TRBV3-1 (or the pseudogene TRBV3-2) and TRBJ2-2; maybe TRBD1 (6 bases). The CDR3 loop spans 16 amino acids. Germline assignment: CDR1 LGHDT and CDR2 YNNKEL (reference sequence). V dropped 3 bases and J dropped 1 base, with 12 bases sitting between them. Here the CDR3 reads CASSQYYRVNTGELFF. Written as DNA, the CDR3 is TGTGCCAGCAGCCAGTATTACAGGGTGAACACCGGGGAGCTGTTTTTT.

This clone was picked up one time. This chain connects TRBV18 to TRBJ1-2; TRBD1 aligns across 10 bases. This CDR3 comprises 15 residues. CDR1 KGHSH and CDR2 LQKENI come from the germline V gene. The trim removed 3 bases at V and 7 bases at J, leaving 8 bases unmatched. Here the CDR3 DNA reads TGTGCCAGCTCACCCCCCATGGGACAGGGGTTTGGCTACACCTTC. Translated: CASSPPMGQGFGYTF.

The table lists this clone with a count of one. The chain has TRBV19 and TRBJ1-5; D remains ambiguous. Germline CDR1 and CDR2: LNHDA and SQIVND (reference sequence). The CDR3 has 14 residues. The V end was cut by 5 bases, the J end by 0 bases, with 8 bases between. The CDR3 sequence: CASSVGASNQPQHF. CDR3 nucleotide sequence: TGTGCCAGTAGTGTGGGAGCTAGCAATCAGCCCCAGCATTTT.

CDR3 loop: CATSRALGQGRFEQYF. CDR3 sequence (DNA): TGTGCCACCAGCAGGGCTTTGGGACAGGGGAGGTTCGAGCAGTACTTC. The genes are TRBV15 and TRBJ2-7; 10 bases fit TRBD1. CDR1 is LNHNV, CDR2 YYDKDF, per germline (reference sequence). CDR3 size: 16 residues. V was clipped by 3 bases and J by 6 bases; unmatched bases: 11.

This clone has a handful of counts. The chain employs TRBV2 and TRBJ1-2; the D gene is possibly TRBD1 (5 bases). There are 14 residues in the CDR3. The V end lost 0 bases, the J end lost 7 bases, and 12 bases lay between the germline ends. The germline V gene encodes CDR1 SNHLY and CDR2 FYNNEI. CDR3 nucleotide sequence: TGTGCCAGCAGTGAAGCGCGGGGGGGATTTGGCTACACCTTC. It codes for CASSEARGGFGYTF.

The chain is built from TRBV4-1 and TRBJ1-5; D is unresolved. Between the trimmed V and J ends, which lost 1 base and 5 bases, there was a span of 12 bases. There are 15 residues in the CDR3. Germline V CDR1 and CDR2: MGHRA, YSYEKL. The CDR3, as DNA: TGCGCCAGCAGCCAAGGGGGTTTGAGGGATCAGCCCCAGCATTTT. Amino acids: CASSQGGLRDQPQHF.

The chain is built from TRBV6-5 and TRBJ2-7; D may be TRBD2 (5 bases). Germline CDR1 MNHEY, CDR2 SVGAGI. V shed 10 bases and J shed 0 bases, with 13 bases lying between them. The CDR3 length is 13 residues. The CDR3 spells CANVTDYSYEQYF. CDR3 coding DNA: TGTGCCAACGTTACAGACTACTCCTACGAGCAGTACTTC.

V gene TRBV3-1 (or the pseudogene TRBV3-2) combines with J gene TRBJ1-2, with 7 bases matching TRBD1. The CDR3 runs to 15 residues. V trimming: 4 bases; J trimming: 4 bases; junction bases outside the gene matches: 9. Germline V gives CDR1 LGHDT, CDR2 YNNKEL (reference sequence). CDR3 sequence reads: CASSLIQGPLYGYTF. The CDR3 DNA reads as TGTGCCAGCAGCCTTATACAGGGGCCCCTCTATGGCTACACCTTC.

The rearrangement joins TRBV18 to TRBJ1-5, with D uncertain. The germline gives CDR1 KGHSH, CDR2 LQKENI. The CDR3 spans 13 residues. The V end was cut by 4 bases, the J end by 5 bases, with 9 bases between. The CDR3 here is CASSRDSYQPQHF. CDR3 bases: TGTGCCAGCTCACGCGACTCTTATCAGCCCCAGCATTTT. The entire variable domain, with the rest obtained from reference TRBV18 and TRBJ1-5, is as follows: NAGVMQNPRHLVRRRGQEARLRCSPMKGHSHVYWYRQLPEEGLKFMVYLQKENIIDESGMPKERFSAEFPKEGPSILRIQQVVRGDSAAYFCASSRDSYQPQHFGDGTRLSIL.

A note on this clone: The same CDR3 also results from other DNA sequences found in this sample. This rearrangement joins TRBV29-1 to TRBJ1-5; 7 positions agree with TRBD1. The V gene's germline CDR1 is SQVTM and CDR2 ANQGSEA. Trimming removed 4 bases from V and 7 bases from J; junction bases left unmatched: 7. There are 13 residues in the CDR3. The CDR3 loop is CSVATGVGQPQHF. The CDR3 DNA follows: TGCAGCGTTGCTACAGGGGTAGGACAGCCCCAGCATTTT.

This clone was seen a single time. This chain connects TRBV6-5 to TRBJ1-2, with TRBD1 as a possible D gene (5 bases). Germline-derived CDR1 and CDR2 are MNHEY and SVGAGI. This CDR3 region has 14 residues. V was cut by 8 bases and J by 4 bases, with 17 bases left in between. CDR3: CASSPWRGGYGYTF. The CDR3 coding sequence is TGTGCCAGCTCTCCCTGGAGGGGAGGCTATGGCTACACCTTC.

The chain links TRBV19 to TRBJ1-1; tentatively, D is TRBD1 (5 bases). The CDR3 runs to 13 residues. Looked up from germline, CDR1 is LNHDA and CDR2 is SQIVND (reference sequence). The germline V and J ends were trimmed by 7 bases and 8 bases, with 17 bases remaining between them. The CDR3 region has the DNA TGTGCCAGTATGGCAGGGCGGAACAAGGAAGCTTTCTTT. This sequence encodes CASMAGRNKEAFF.

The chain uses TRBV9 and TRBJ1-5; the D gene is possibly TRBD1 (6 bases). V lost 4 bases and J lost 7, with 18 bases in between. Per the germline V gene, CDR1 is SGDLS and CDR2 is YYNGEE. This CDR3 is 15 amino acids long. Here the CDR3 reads CASSTGQSGGQPQHF. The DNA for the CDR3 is TGTGCCAGCAGCACCGGACAGTCGGGGGGACAGCCCCAGCATTTT.